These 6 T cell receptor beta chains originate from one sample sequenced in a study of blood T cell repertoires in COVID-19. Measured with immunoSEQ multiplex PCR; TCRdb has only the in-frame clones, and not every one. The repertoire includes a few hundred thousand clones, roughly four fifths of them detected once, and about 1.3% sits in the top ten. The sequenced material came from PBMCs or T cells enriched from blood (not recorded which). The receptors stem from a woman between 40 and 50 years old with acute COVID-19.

DNA for the CDR3: TGTGCCAGCAGCTCCAGGACAGGGTCAACTGAAGCTTTCTTT. Translating gives CASSSRTGSTEAFF. The chain joins TRBV7-3 to TRBJ1-1; 8 bases map to TRBD1. The length of the CDR3 is 14 residues. CDR1 and CDR2 (germline): SGHTA, FQGTGA. The junction had 6 bases not matched to a gene; V was cut back by 4 bases and J by 5 bases.

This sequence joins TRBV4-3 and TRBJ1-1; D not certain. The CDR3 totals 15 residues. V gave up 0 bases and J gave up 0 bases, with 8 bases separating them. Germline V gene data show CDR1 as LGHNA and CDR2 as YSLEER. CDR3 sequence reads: CASSQEAVMNTEAFF. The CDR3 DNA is TGCGCCAGCAGCCAAGAAGCGGTTATGAACACTGAAGCTTTCTTT.

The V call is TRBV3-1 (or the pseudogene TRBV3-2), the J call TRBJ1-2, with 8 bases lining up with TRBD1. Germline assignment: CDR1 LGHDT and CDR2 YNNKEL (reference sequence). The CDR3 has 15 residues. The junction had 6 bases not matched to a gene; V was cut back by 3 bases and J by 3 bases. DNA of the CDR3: TGTGCCAGCAGCCATCGACAGGGGAGATACTATGGCTACACCTTC. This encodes CASSHRQGRYYGYTF.

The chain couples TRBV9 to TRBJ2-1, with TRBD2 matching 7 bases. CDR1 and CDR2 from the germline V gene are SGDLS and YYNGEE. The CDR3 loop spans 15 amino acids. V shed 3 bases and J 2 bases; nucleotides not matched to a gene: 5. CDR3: CASSAGLGAYNEQFF. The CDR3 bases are TGTGCCAGCAGCGCCGGACTAGGAGCCTACAATGAGCAGTTCTTC. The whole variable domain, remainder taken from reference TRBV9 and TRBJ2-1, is DSGVTQTPKHLITATGQRVTLRCSPRSGDLSVYWYQQSLDQGLQFLIQYYNGEERAKGNILERFSAQQFPDLHSELNLSSLELGDSALYFCASSAGLGAYNEQFFGPGTRLTVL.

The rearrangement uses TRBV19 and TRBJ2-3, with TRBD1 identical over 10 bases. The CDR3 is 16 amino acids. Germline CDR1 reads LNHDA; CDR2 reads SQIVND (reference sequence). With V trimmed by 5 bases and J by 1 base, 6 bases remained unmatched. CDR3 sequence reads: CASSDGQGGGTDTQYF. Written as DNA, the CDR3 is TGTGCCAGTAGTGACGGACAGGGGGGGGGCACAGATACGCAGTATTTT. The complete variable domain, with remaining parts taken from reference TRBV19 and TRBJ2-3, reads DGGITQSPKYLFRKEGQNVTLSCEQNLNHDAMYWYRQDPGQGLRLIYYSQIVNDFQKGDIAEGYSVSREKKESFPLTVTSAQKNPTAFYLCASSDGQGGGTDTQYFGPGTRLTVL.

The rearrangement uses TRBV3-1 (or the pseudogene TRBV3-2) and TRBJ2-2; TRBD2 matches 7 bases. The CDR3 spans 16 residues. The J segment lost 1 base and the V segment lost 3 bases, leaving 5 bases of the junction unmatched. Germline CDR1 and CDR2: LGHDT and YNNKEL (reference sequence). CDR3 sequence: CASSHLAEMNTGELFF. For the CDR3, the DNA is TGTGCCAGCAGCCACCTAGCGGAAATGAACACCGGGGAGCTGTTTTTT.